Listed here are 11 T cell receptor beta chains from one sample, sequenced in a study of blood T cells in healthy people across ages. A second roughly 6 to 11 cycle PCR used barcoded and J-beta primers. TCRdb re-derived calls from the 5' RACE reads in MiXCR, one entry per CDR3 protein. The table shows around 500,000 distinct CDR3 sequences, with 45% to 55% occurring only once. Sequenced: blood. These TCRs come from an elderly man in good health.

The V call is TRBV7-9, the J call TRBJ2-1; 8 bases map to TRBD1. V was pared by 7 bases and J by 8 bases, with 10 bases of the junction left unmatched. Germline V gene sequence: CDR1 SEHNR, CDR2 FQNEAQ (reference sequence). The CDR3 is made up of 14 amino acids. The CDR3 nucleotides read TGTGCCAGCAATCCCGGGACAGGCAATCATGAGCAGTTCTTC. Its translation: CASNPGTGNHEQFF.

This chain uses TRBV7-2 with TRBJ2-6, with 9 bases identical to TRBD1. The CDR3 totals 18 residues. Per germline, CDR1 SGHTA and CDR2 FQGNSA. The V segment lost 3 bases and the J segment 3 bases; nucleotides outside the gene matches: 9. The CDR3 protein is CASSFRTGGAYGANVLTF. In DNA form, the CDR3 reads TGTGCCAGCAGCTTTCGAACAGGGGGCGCATATGGGGCCAACGTCCTGACTTTC. Drawing the rest from reference TRBV7-2 and TRBJ2-6, the complete variable domain is GAGVSQSPSNKVTEKGKDVELRCDPISGHTALYWYRQSLGQGLEFLIYFQGNSAPDKSGLPSDRFSAERTGGSVSTLTIQRTQQEDSAVYLCASSFRTGGAYGANVLTFGAGSRLTVL.

V gene TRBV6-6 combines with J gene TRBJ1-6; D might be TRBD1 (6 bases). Trimming cost V 2 bases and J 1 base, with 12 bases left between them. This CDR3 comprises 17 residues. Germline loops: CDR1 MNHNY, CDR2 SVGAGI (reference sequence). The CDR3 nucleotides are TGTGCCAGCAGTTACCCAGGGGTTAGATCCTATAATTCACCCCTCCACTTT. Translation: CASSYPGVRSYNSPLHF.

The chain combines TRBV11-2 with TRBJ2-7; 9 positions agree with TRBD1. The assigned J gene may be wrong: the sequence end matches TRBJ2-4 better. CDR3 length: 13 amino acids. From germline, CDR1 is SGHAT and CDR2 FQNNGV. CDR3 sequence: CASSSDRGGIQYF. Written as DNA, the CDR3 is TGTGCCAGCAGCTCGGACAGGGGAGGCATTCAGTACTTC.

The chain combines TRBV5-1 with TRBJ2-5; D call uncertain. Per the germline V gene, CDR1 is SGHRS and CDR2 is YFSETQ. With 1 base removed from V and 5 bases from J, the gap between germline ends came to 9 bases. The CDR3 totals 13 residues. The CDR3 DNA is TGCGCCAGCAGCTTGCGATTCGCGGAGACCCAGTACTTC. Its translation: CASSLRFAETQYF. Variable domain in full (rest from reference TRBV5-1 and TRBJ2-5): KAGVTQTPRYLIKTRGQQVTLSCSPISGHRSVSWYQQTPGQGLQFLFEYFSETQRNKGNFPGRFSGRQFSNSRSEMNVSTLELGDSALYLCASSLRFAETQYFGPGTRLLVL.

This clonotype was counted only a few times. V gene TRBV20-1 combines with J gene TRBJ2-3; a weak D match, TRBD2 (7 bases). V was pared by 5 bases and J by 3 bases, with 18 bases between. CDR1 and CDR2 from the germline V gene are DFQATT and SNEGSKA (reference sequence). This CDR3 comprises 15 residues. CDR3 region: CSARVPGGTTDTQYF. In nucleotides, the CDR3 is TGCAGTGCTCGGGTCCCGGGGGGCACGACAGATACGCAGTATTTT.

Points on this clonotype: A junction end diverges from the germline sequence, so it may reflect a read error. J is TRBJ2-5 and V is TRBV5-6; TRBD2 might be the D (5 bases). Looked up from germline, CDR1 is SGHDT and CDR2 is YYEEEE. The CDR3 sequence is 14 residues long. CDR3 sequence: CTSSPDSNPFIQYF. CDR3 coding DNA: TGTACCAGCAGCCCGGACTCGAACCCGTTTATCCAGTACTTC.

This clonotype was observed many times. The V call is TRBV25-1, the J call TRBJ2-1, with a tentative D call TRBD2 (5 bases). Trimming took 6 bases from V and 6 from J, leaving 6 bases between them. This CDR3 spans 11 amino acids. Germline CDR1 is MGHDK and CDR2 is SYGVNS. CDR3 nucleotide sequence: TGTGCCAGCAGCGGAGGCAATGAGCAGTTCTTC. Protein sequence: CASSGGNEQFF.

The rearrangement joins TRBV7-2 to TRBJ1-1; D remains ambiguous. There are 14 residues in the CDR3. Germline V gives CDR1 SGHTA, CDR2 FQGNSA. V lost 4 bases and J 1 base, leaving 10 bases between the germline ends. The CDR3 reads CASSWTPGNTEAFF. The CDR3 coding sequence is TGTGCCAGCAGCTGGACCCCAGGGAACACTGAAGCTTTCTTT.

This clonotype was detected a few times. The gene calls are TRBV5-6 and TRBJ2-1; D is uncertain. V gave up 1 base and J gave up 4 bases, with 9 bases separating them. Germline V CDR1 and CDR2: SGHDT, YYEEEE. The CDR3 is 14 amino acids. The CDR3 spells CASSLPAIYNEQFF. The CDR3 bases are TGTGCCAGCAGCTTGCCTGCAATTTACAATGAGCAGTTCTTC.

This clonotype was seen a few times. The chain carries TRBV6-5 and TRBJ1-2; D unclear. Trimming shortened V by 0 bases and J by 1 base, and 12 bases separated the two germline ends. Germline lookup yields CDR1 MNHEY and CDR2 SVGAGI. CDR3 length: 16 residues. The CDR3 nucleotides are TGTGCCAGCAGTTACTCTAATGGGCAGTATAACTATGGCTACACCTTC. Translated, it gives CASSYSNGQYNYGYTF.